The 13 T cell receptor beta chains below were found in one sample sequenced in a study of shared clonotypes between healthy human individuals (dated by TCRdb to 2018 to 2020). Library method: the immunoSEQ multiplex PCR assay. This immuneACCESS table, as held by TCRdb, lists in-frame sequences with V and J called but not all clones. Of the missing ones, under half trace to an unresolved V gene in checked studies; the others have no known cause. For this sample the table gives about 1.1 million clones, of which approximately 77% were detected only once. The ten largest make up 0.89% of the sample. Sequences were obtained from memory CD4+ T cells from PBMCs. Reading the label with the study, this specimen's cell subset or site is: CD45RA-negative fraction. These receptors all stem from a man in his late teens or twenties in good health. Some clones in this sample may be carry-over from other donors' samples.

This clone was counted only a few times. The chain joins TRBV19 to TRBJ1-5; 9 nucleotides align to TRBD1. Unmatched junction bases numbered 3, after V lost 4 bases and J lost 5 bases. From germline, CDR1 is LNHDA and CDR2 SQIVND (reference sequence). There are 14 residues in the CDR3. The CDR3 spells CASSKGTGYQPQHF. Here the CDR3 DNA reads TGTGCCAGTAGTAAGGGGACAGGGTATCAGCCCCAGCATTTT. Variable domain in full (rest from reference TRBV19 and TRBJ1-5): DGGITQSPKYLFRKEGQNVTLSCEQNLNHDAMYWYRQDPGQGLRLIYYSQIVNDFQKGDIAEGYSVSREKKESFPLTVTSAQKNPTAFYLCASSKGTGYQPQHFGDGTRLSIL.

Comment on this clone: The sample contains more than one DNA sequence encoding this CDR3. The chain couples TRBV6-5 to TRBJ1-2; D is uncertain. Germline V gene data show CDR1 as MNHEY and CDR2 as SVGAGI. The CDR3 sequence is 14 residues long. V was shortened by 2 bases and J by 4 bases, with 11 bases between the two germline ends. CDR3 in amino acids: CASSYRTGSYGYTF. DNA for the CDR3: TGTGCCAGCAGTTACCGGACGGGTTCCTATGGCTACACCTTC.

V gene TRBV19 combines with J gene TRBJ2-1; a possible D gene is TRBD2 (6 bases). CDR1 and CDR2 from the germline V gene are LNHDA and SQIVND (reference sequence). V was shortened by 3 bases and J by 1 base, with 13 bases between the two germline ends. The CDR3 extends over 16 amino acids. CDR3 in amino acids: CASSIDGSRSYNEQFF. In DNA, the CDR3 is TGTGCCAGTAGTATTGACGGGAGCCGTTCCTACAATGAGCAGTTCTTC.

The chain recombines TRBV28 with TRBJ2-7; D not resolved. V shed 6 bases and J shed 4 bases, with 22 bases lying between them. This CDR3 has 16 amino acids. CDR1 MDHEN and CDR2 SYDVKM come from the germline V gene. CDR3 bases: TGTGCCAGCAGCAGTCTCAGCGCCTGGAATGGGTACGAGCAGTACTTC. This sequence encodes CASSSLSAWNGYEQYF.

This chain uses TRBV6-5 with TRBJ2-3; possibly TRBD1 for D (5 bases). Trimming cost V 6 bases and J 3 bases, with 16 bases left between them. This CDR3 is 15 amino acids long. CDR1 is MNHEY, CDR2 SVGAGI, per germline. The CDR3 region has the DNA TGTGCCAGCAGCCCCTTGACAGTTCGGACAGATACGCAGTATTTT. As protein: CASSPLTVRTDTQYF.

The chain carries TRBV25-1 and TRBJ1-5, with D possibly TRBD1 on 5 matching bases. Trimming stripped 2 bases from V and 1 base from J, with 9 bases between. The germline CDR1 and CDR2 sequences are MGHDK and SYGVNS. The CDR3 is 15 residues long. The CDR3 bases are TGTGCCAGCAGTGAAGGGGGAGCCAGCAATCAGCCCCAGCATTTT. It yields the protein CASSEGGASNQPQHF.

This clone was picked up many times. This sample includes further DNA sequences coding for the same CDR3. This chain uses TRBV5-6 with TRBJ2-1; TRBD1 agrees at 8 bases. V lost 4 bases to trimming and J lost 5 bases; unmatched junction nucleotides: 8. This CDR3 is built from 15 residues. Germline V gives CDR1 SGHDT, CDR2 YYEEEE. The CDR3 sequence is CASSPGQGRDNEQFF. DNA for the CDR3: TGTGCCAGCAGCCCCGGACAGGGCCGGGACAATGAGCAGTTCTTC.

This chain links TRBV2 with TRBJ2-7, with 9 bases fitting TRBD2. V lost 6 bases and J lost 5; bases outside the gene matches: 5. The CDR3 runs 13 residues. CDR1 is SNHLY, CDR2 FYNNEI, per germline. The CDR3 DNA reads TGTGCCAGCAGCGCGGGGGGGCGAAACGAGCAGTACTTC. Protein sequence: CASSAGGRNEQYF.

The rearrangement uses TRBV28 and TRBJ1-4; D call uncertain. The CDR3 runs 13 residues. V gave up 5 bases and J gave up 8 bases, with 12 bases separating them. CDR1 and CDR2 from the germline V gene are MDHEN and SYDVKM. Written as DNA, the CDR3 is TGTGCCAGCAGTCCTGTATACATCGAAAAACTGTTTTTT. Protein sequence: CASSPVYIEKLFF. Filled out from reference TRBV28 and TRBJ1-4, the complete variable domain reads DVKVTQSSRYLVKRTGEKVFLECVQDMDHENMFWYRQDPGLGLRLIYFSYDVKMKEKGDIPEGYSVSREKKERFSLILESASTNQTSMYLCASSPVYIEKLFFGSGTQLSVL.

Points on this clone: A read error may explain this, as a much larger clone is one base away. DNA of the CDR3: TGTGCCTGGAGTAAAAGGTGTTTACGCTCTGGGGCCAACGTCCTGACTTTC. Protein: CAWSKRCLRSGANVLTF. V usage is TRBV30 and J usage is TRBJ2-6; D not certain. The CDR3 runs to 17 residues. Germline CDR1 is GTSNPN and CDR2 is SVGIG (reference sequence). V lost 2 bases to trimming and J lost 0 bases, with 14 bases between them.

The chain combines TRBV11-2 with TRBJ2-7; the D call may be TRBD1 or TRBD2 (5 bases each). CDR1 and CDR2 from the germline V gene are SGHAT and FQNNGV. There are 14 residues in the CDR3. The V gene lost 4 bases and the J gene lost 2 bases, with 12 bases spanning the gap. CDR3 coding DNA: TGTGCCAGCAGCTGGACCCGGGACGCCTACGAGCAGTACTTC. Protein: CASSWTRDAYEQYF.

For the CDR3, the DNA is TGTGCCAGCAGCGTAGGGCCCCCGGGAGATACGCAGTATTTT. Protein: CASSVGPPGDTQYF. The V gene is TRBV9, the J gene TRBJ2-3; D is uncertain. In germline, CDR1 is SGDLS, CDR2 YYNGEE. Trimming took off 0 bases at V and 5 bases at J, with 10 bases between the two ends. CDR3 length: 14 residues.

This clone was counted at least ten times. V gene TRBV7-2 combines with J gene TRBJ2-1; the D gene is possibly TRBD2 (5 bases). Germline lookup yields CDR1 SGHTA and CDR2 FQGNSA. The CDR3 totals 16 residues. The V end was cut by 0 bases, the J end by 9 bases, with 18 bases between. This CDR3 is CASSLAGDASLFEQFF. The CDR3 coding sequence is TGTGCCAGCAGCTTAGCGGGAGACGCCTCCCTTTTTGAGCAGTTCTTC. Complete variable domain (other parts from reference TRBV7-2 and TRBJ2-1): GAGVSQSPSNKVTEKGKDVELRCDPISGHTALYWYRQSLGQGLEFLIYFQGNSAPDKSGLPSDRFSAERTGGSVSTLTIQRTQQEDSAVYLCASSLAGDASLFEQFFGPGTRLTVL.